This passage covers 20 T cell receptor beta chains from one sample sequenced in a study of blood T cell repertoires in COVID-19. The assay was immunoSEQ multiplex PCR, and TCRdb's table has in-frame clones only and misses some. The sample carries about 490,000 clones, approximately 83% recorded once. The sequenced sample consisted of peripheral blood. The receptors originated from a human donor in a cohort sampled during active COVID-19.

This clone was seen ten or more times. J is TRBJ1-2 and V is TRBV7-2, with 8 bases matching TRBD1. Unmatched junction bases numbered 8, after V lost 5 bases and J lost 3 bases. Germline-derived CDR1 and CDR2 are SGHTA and FQGNSA. The CDR3 has 15 residues. Here the CDR3 reads CASSLRTGRDYGYTF. For the CDR3, the DNA is TGTGCCAGCAGCCTTCGGACAGGGAGGGACTATGGCTACACCTTC.

This clone was detected only a few times. V and J are TRBV2 and TRBJ1-2; TRBD1 matches 7 bases. Germline assignment: CDR1 SNHLY and CDR2 FYNNEI. This CDR3 spans 13 amino acids. V trimming: 5 bases; J trimming: 4 bases; junction bases outside the gene matches: 4. DNA for the CDR3: TGTGCCAGCAGTTCACAGGGGAGCTATGGCTACACCTTC. The encoded protein is CASSSQGSYGYTF.

This clone was observed a handful of times. The chain couples TRBV5-1 to TRBJ2-7; weak D call: TRBD2 (5 bases). The CDR3 is 16 residues long. V was clipped by 3 bases and J by 0 bases, with 16 bases between them. Germline CDR1 and CDR2: SGHRS and YFSETQ. The CDR3 coding sequence is TGCGCCAGCAGCTCCGGGCCTAGCCGGAGCTCCTACGAGCAGTACTTC. Translation: CASSSGPSRSSYEQYF.

Note on this clone: The sample holds other DNA sequences that translate to the same CDR3. The chain carries TRBV5-1 and TRBJ2-5; 7 bases align to TRBD1. CDR1 is SGHRS, CDR2 YFSETQ, per germline. CDR3 length: 14 residues. The J segment lost 5 bases and the V segment lost 0 bases, leaving 4 bases of the junction unmatched. CDR3 residues: CASSLGGGEETQYF. CDR3 in DNA: TGCGCCAGCAGCTTGGGAGGGGGCGAGGAGACCCAGTACTTC. Combining the CDR3 with reference TRBV5-1 and TRBJ2-5 gives the whole variable domain KAGVTQTPRYLIKTRGQQVTLSCSPISGHRSVSWYQQTPGQGLQFLFEYFSETQRNKGNFPGRFSGRQFSNSRSEMNVSTLELGDSALYLCASSLGGGEETQYFGPGTRLLVL.

The J gene is TRBJ1-5, the V gene TRBV5-5; D is perhaps TRBD1 (6 bases). The CDR3 is 14 residues long. V was clipped by 4 bases and J by 1 base, with 9 bases between them. Germline CDR1 and CDR2: SGHKS and YYEKEE (reference sequence). Here the CDR3 reads CASSPGQSNQPQHF. The CDR3 coding sequence is TGTGCCAGCAGCCCTGGACAGAGCAATCAGCCCCAGCATTTT.

This clone was seen more than once but under ten times. V and J are TRBV7-2 and TRBJ2-1, with D possibly being TRBD1 (5 bases). Germline V gene lookup returns CDR1 SGHTA and CDR2 FQGNSA. This CDR3 has 15 amino acids. V dropped 5 bases and J dropped 6 bases, with 17 bases sitting between them. CDR3 in DNA: TGTGCCAGCAGCCCCAGGAGAGACAGCCTCAATGAGCAGTTCTTC. It is translated as CASSPRRDSLNEQFF.

The J gene is TRBJ2-5, the V gene TRBV5-4, with 9 bases matching TRBD2. The length of the CDR3 is 14 residues. Germline V gene data show CDR1 as SGHNT and CDR2 as YYREEE (reference sequence). J lost 5 bases, V lost 4 bases, and 6 bases had no gene match. For the CDR3, the DNA is TGTGCCAGCAGCCTACGAGCGGGAGGTGAGACCCAGTACTTC. Its protein is CASSLRAGGETQYF.

This clone was detected once. The chain is built from TRBV2 and TRBJ1-1; D unresolved. In germline, CDR1 is SNHLY, CDR2 FYNNEI. This CDR3 is 13 amino acids long. Trimming cost V 7 bases and J 0 bases, with 9 bases left between them. The DNA of the CDR3 is TGTGCCAGCATATACTCCATGAACACTGAAGCTTTCTTT. Its protein is CASIYSMNTEAFF.

This clone was seen only once. The V call is TRBV29-1, the J call TRBJ1-1, with D perhaps TRBD1 (5 bases). Germline V gene sequence: CDR1 SQVTM, CDR2 ANQGSEA. The V gene lost 4 bases and the J gene lost 1 base, with 13 bases spanning the gap. CDR3 length: 14 amino acids. CDR3 nucleotides: TGCAGCGTTGTTATTCGCAGGGCGAACACTGAAGCTTTCTTT. It is translated as CSVVIRRANTEAFF.

CDR3 sequence (DNA): TGTGCCTGGACAAAGGGGGCCGGCTATGGCTACACCTTC. This codes for CAWTKGAGYGYTF. The V call is TRBV30, the J call TRBJ1-2; 7 bases line up with TRBD1. J lost 4 bases, V lost 4 bases, and 6 bases had no gene match. Germline V CDR1 and CDR2: GTSNPN, SVGIG (reference sequence). This CDR3 is built from 13 residues.

The chain employs TRBV18 and TRBJ2-2; 7 nucleotides agree with TRBD2. The CDR3 is 16 residues long. Germline assignment: CDR1 KGHSH and CDR2 LQKENI. V was pared by 3 bases and J by 1 base, with 5 bases of the junction left unmatched. CDR3 DNA: TGTGCCAGCTCACCTCTGGCGGGGGTGAACACCGGGGAGCTGTTTTTT. Protein sequence: CASSPLAGVNTGELFF.

The chain couples TRBV7-9 to TRBJ2-3; TRBD2 agrees at 13 bases. V gave up 7 bases and J gave up 6 bases; unmatched junction bases: 7. Germline CDR1 is SEHNR and CDR2 is FQNEAQ (reference sequence). The CDR3 has 15 amino acids. The DNA for the CDR3 is TGTGCCAGCACCTATACTAGCGGGAGGGCGGATACGCAGTATTTT. As protein: CASTYTSGRADTQYF.

V usage is TRBV11-3 and J usage is TRBJ2-7; no reliable D call. The length of the CDR3 is 15 residues. V was shortened by 2 bases and J by 0 bases, with 11 bases between the two germline ends. Germline CDR1 reads SGHNT; CDR2 reads YENEEA. The CDR3 loop reads CASSLYGSSSYEQYF. As DNA, the CDR3 is TGTGCCAGCAGCTTATACGGGTCGAGCTCCTACGAGCAGTACTTC.

The rearrangement links TRBV18 to TRBJ1-2; maybe TRBD1 (5 bases). Per germline, CDR1 KGHSH and CDR2 LQKENI. The CDR3 is made up of 16 amino acids. V was clipped by 1 base and J by 4 bases, with 16 bases between them. This chain's CDR3 is CASSPQDIPPIYGYTF. The CDR3 nucleotides read TGTGCCAGCTCACCACAGGACATTCCCCCCATCTATGGCTACACCTTC.

This clone was counted a few times. This chain joins TRBV2 and TRBJ1-2; D unresolved. The CDR3 runs 15 residues. Germline V CDR1 and CDR2: SNHLY, FYNNEI. V was cut by 0 bases and J by 7 bases, with 15 bases left in between. CDR3 nucleotides: TGTGCCAGCAGTGAAGCAGGAGGAGCCAACAGTGGCTACACCTTC. Translating it yields CASSEAGGANSGYTF. Filled out from reference TRBV2 and TRBJ1-2, the complete variable domain reads EPEVTQTPSHQVTQMGQEVILRCVPISNHLYFYWYRQILGQKVEFLVSFYNNEISEKSEIFDDQFSVERPDGSNFTLKIRSTKLEDSAMYFCASSEAGGANSGYTFGSGTRLTVV.

V usage is TRBV28 and J usage is TRBJ1-1; 10 nucleotides align to TRBD1. CDR3 length: 16 amino acids. Germline V gene sequence: CDR1 MDHEN, CDR2 SYDVKM. Losses at the gene ends were 5 bases for V and 0 bases for J; bases not matched to a gene: 6. The CDR3 region is CASSLPTGGVNTEAFF. The CDR3 coding sequence is TGTGCCAGCAGTCTTCCGACAGGGGGCGTGAACACTGAAGCTTTCTTT.

The chain joins TRBV6-6 to TRBJ1-4; the match to TRBD1 covers 10 bases. Trimming cost V 4 bases and J 3 bases; bases outside gene matches: 5. CDR3 length: 16 residues. CDR1 and CDR2 (germline): MNHNY, SVGAGI (reference sequence). The DNA of the CDR3 is TGTGCCAGCAGTTCGACAGGGGGCAGGGCTAATGAAAAACTGTTTTTT. Its translation is CASSSTGGRANEKLFF.

The rearrangement uses TRBV7-3 and TRBJ2-1, with 14 bases matching TRBD2. This CDR3 comprises 17 residues. CDR1 and CDR2 from the germline V gene are SGHTA and FQGTGA. Germline trimming cut 3 bases from V and 7 bases from J; bases unmatched to any gene: 8. Here the CDR3 DNA reads TGTGCCAGCAGCTTCCTCCACGGGACTAGCGGGAGAAATGAGCAGTTCTTC. Translating gives CASSFLHGTSGRNEQFF.

The genes are TRBV28 and TRBJ2-7; 9 positions agree with TRBD1. Germline values: CDR1 MDHEN, CDR2 SYDVKM. The V gene end was trimmed by 7 bases and the J gene end by 4 bases; junction bases not matched to a gene: 11. CDR3 length equals 15 residues. The CDR3 DNA reads TGTGCCAGCACCTTAACAGGGGGCGCGAGTTACGAGCAGTACTTC. It translates to CASTLTGGASYEQYF.

V is TRBV28 and J is TRBJ2-7; 7 positions agree with TRBD1. This CDR3 is built from 14 residues. Germline assignment: CDR1 MDHEN and CDR2 SYDVKM. Unmatched junction bases numbered 8, after V lost 8 bases and J lost 1 base. The CDR3: CASLRTGYSYEQYF. The CDR3, as DNA: TGTGCCAGCTTGAGGACAGGTTATTCCTACGAGCAGTACTTC.